This TCR beta chain is from a study of T cells in Graves' hyperthyroidism and ophthalmopathy. Looked up from germline, CDR1 is SGDLS and CDR2 is YYNGEE. V shed 3 bases and J shed 3 bases, with 9 bases lying between them. The CDR3 is 13 amino acids. A Clinical Activity Score of at least 3, a NOSPECS grade of at least 4 and a duration under 3 months were recorded in the ophthalmopathy patients. Investigators excluded patients with uncontrolled infection, other autoimmune disease, pregnancy or lactation. Together with thyroid ultrasound, orbital computed tomography, serum thyroxine and TRAb, clinical symptoms were used for diagnoses. The sample holds many counts of this clonotype. Amplification yielded TCR beta CDR3 regions, with RNA transcripts as the source. First-round RT-PCR targeting the TCR CDR3 was performed with the HTBI primer set. From the multiplex PCR reads, TCRdb called clonotypes with MiXCR, one entry per CDR3 protein. The table records some 550,000 distinct CDR3 sequences, about a sixth of them present only once.

This chain joins TRBV9 and TRBJ2-5, with D uncertain. Sequenced sample: blood. The TCR sequence derives from a woman in her 40s with Graves' ophthalmopathy. The DNA of the CDR3 is TGTGCCAGCAGCGGCATCCCAAAAGAGACCCAGTACTTC. Amino acids: CASSGIPKETQYF.